This entry features one TCR beta chain sequence. Its antigen remains undetermined. There are no base qualities to consult, and no much larger clone falls within one base. Enrolling through a virtual design, the prospective study's participants ranged in age from roughly 18 to 89 years and lived across 20 to 25 United States geographic areas. In the prospective study, cohorts were assigned on the basis of participant-reported clinical history obtained from a screening survey and a study questionnaire. Recovered participants in ImmuneRACE Cohort 3 were defined as having two consecutive negative NP/OP PCR tests, clearance from a healthcare professional, or resolution of symptoms. In the prospective study, mobile phlebotomists collected whole blood, serum and a nasopharyngeal or oropharyngeal swab from each participant. Additional blood draws and questionnaires over an approximately 2-month period could optionally be provided by prospective study participants. Before DNA extraction, blood samples from the prospective study were shipped at room temperature or frozen.

The V end loses 5 bases and the J end loses 7 bases, and a stretch of 18 bases separates them. The germline V gene yields MDHEN for CDR1 and SYDVKM for CDR2. The CDR3 runs 15 residues from the cysteine to the phenylalanine. Only the CDR3 part of the read is kept: 45 bases, read in frame from the first base. The sample belongs to a study of blood T cell repertoires in COVID-19 (dated by TCRdb to the early 2020s). In terms of the full investigation: The collaborator samples originated in the United States, Italy and Spain and spanned the acute and convalescent phases of COVID-19. The material from the prospective study consisted of cDNA or gDNA derived from T cells, B-cell-depleted T cells, or PBMCs. The dataset comprised deeply sampled blood TCRbeta repertoires from subjects exposed to, actively infected with, or recovered from COVID-19. The repertoires were released in a freely available public database intended as a resource for research on the immune response to SARS-CoV-2. The samples were drawn from two sources: the first 160 participants of the ongoing ImmuneRACE study, and some 1,300 subjects contributed by 6 global collaborators. Sample metadata almost always included a de-identified subject ID, COVID-19 status, age in years and sex. HLA class I and class II types, where available, came from metadata supplied by the sample provider rather than from assay-based typing.

TCRbeta CDR3 regions were amplified from genomic DNA using the immunoSEQ Assay, a bias-controlled multiplex PCR. Regarding the original processing steps: The number of nucleated cells in each sample was estimated by amplification of reference gene primers within the assay. Sequence reads were collapsed and filtered to measure the absolute abundance of every unique TCRbeta CDR3 rearrangement. For each sample, productive Simpson clonality was calculated by taking the square root of Simpson's diversity index across productive rearrangements. Not all clones reach the TCRdb copy of this immuneACCESS table, which keeps in-frame sequences only. Checked studies attribute under half of the gap to unresolved V genes and leave the rest unexplained. Clone size and V and J calls were adopted from that table, with D and trimming inferred from the DNA. The sample table holds 360,000 or so clones, of which 85% to 90% were seen once. The ten largest account for 1.5% to 2% of the sample.

General study outcomes and caveats: Clinical and demographic metadata were provided uncurated, with the amount varying by source and participant.

This TCR was recovered from a woman aged 25 to 39 who had recovered from COVID-19. Recombination connected TRBV28 to TRBJ2-1; TRBD2 could be the D gene, as 6 bases match. Material for sequencing was PBMCs or T cells enriched from blood (not recorded which). The nucleotide sequence is given as TGTGCCAGCAGTCTTAACGAAGCCGGGACTAATGAGCAGTTCTTC. Its translation is CASSLNEAGTNEQFF. The reference TRBV28 and TRBJ2-1 proteins fill in what lies around the CDR3, so the full variable domain reads DVKVTQSSRYLVKRTGEKVFLECVQDMDHENMFWYRQDPGLGLRLIYFSYDVKMKEKGDIPEGYSVSREKKERFSLILESASTNQTSMYLCASSLNEAGTNEQFFGPGTRLTVL.